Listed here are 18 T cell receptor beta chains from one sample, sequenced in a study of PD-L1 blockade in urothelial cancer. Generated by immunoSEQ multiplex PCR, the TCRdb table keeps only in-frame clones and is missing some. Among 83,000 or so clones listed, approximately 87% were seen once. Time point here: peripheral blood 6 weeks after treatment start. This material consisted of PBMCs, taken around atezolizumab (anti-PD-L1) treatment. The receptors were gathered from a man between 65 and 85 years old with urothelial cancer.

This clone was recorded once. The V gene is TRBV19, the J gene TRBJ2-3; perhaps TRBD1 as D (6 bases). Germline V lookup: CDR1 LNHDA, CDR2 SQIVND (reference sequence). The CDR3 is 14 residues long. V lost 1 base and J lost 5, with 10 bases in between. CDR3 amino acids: CASSIARGKDTQYF. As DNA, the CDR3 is TGTGCCAGTAGTATAGCGAGGGGGAAAGATACGCAGTATTTT. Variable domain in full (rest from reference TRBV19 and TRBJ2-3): DGGITQSPKYLFRKEGQNVTLSCEQNLNHDAMYWYRQDPGQGLRLIYYSQIVNDFQKGDIAEGYSVSREKKESFPLTVTSAQKNPTAFYLCASSIARGKDTQYFGPGTRLTVL.

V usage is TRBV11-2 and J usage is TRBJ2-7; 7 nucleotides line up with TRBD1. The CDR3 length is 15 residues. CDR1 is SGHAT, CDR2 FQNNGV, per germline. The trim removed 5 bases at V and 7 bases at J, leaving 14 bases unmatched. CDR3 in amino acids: CASSEWGTVPKEQYF. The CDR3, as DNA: TGTGCCAGCAGCGAGTGGGGGACAGTTCCTAAGGAGCAGTACTTC.

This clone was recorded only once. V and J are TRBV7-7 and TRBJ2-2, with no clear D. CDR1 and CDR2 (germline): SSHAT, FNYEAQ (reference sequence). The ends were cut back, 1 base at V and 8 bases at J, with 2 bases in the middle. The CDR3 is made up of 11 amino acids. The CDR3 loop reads CASSLVGELFF. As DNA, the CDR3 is TGTGCCAGCAGCTTAGTAGGGGAGCTGTTTTTT. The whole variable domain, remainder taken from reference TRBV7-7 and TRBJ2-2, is GAGVSQSPRYKVTKRGQDVTLRCDPISSHATLYWYQQALGQGPEFLTYFNYEAQPDKSGLPSDRFSAERPEGSISTLTIQRTEQRDSAMYRCASSLVGELFFGEGSRLTVL.

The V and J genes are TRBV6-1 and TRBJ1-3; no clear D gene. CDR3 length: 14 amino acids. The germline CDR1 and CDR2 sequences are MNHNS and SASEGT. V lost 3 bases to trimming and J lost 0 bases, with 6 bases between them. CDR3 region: CASSEGVSGNTIYF. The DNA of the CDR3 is TGTGCCAGCAGTGAGGGAGTCTCTGGAAACACCATATATTTT.

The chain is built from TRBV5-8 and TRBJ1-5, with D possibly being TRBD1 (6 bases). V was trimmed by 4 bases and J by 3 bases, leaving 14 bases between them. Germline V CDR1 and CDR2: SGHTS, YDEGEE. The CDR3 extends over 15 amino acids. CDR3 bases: TGTGCCAGCAGCCCGCCAGACAGGCCCAATCAGCCCCAGCATTTT. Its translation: CASSPPDRPNQPQHF.

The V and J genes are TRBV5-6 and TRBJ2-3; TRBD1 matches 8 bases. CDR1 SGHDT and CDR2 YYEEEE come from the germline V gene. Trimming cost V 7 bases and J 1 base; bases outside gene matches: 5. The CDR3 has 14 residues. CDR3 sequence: CASGSTGGTDTQYF. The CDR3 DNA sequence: TGTGCCAGCGGGTCGACAGGGGGCACAGATACGCAGTATTTT.

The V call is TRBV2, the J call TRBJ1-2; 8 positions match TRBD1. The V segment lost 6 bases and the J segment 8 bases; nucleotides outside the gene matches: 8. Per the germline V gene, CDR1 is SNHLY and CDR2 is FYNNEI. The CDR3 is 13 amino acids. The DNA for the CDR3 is TGTGCCAGCAGGGACAGGGAGCTGGAGGGCTACACCTTC. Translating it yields CASRDRELEGYTF.

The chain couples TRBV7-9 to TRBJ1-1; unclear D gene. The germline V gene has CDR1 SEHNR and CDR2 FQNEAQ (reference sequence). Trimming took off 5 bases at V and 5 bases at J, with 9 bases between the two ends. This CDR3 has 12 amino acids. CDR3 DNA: TGTGCCAGCAGCCAAACCGGGACTGAAGCTTTCTTT. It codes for CASSQTGTEAFF.

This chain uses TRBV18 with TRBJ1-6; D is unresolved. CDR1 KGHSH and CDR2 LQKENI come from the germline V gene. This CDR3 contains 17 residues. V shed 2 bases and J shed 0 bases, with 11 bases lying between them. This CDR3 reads CASSPGRESSYNSPLHF. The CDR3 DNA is TGTGCCAGCTCACCAGGAAGGGAGAGCTCCTATAATTCACCCCTCCACTTT.

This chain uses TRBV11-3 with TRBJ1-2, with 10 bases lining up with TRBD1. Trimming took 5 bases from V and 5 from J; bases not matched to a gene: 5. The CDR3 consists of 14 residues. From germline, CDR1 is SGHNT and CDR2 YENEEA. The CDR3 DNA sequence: TGTGCCAGCAGCCCCCGGACAGGGGGTTATGGCTACACCTTC. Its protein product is CASSPRTGGYGYTF.

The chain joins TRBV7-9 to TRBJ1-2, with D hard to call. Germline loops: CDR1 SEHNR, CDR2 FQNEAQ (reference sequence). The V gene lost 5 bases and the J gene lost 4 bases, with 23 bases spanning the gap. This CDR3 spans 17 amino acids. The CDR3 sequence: CASSPPNSGKAGYGYTF. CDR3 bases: TGTGCCAGCAGCCCTCCTAATTCGGGGAAAGCCGGCTATGGCTACACCTTC.

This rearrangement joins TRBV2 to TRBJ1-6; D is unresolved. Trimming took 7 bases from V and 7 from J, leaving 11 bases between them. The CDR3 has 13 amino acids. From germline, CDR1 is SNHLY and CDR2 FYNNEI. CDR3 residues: CASTGQKNSPLHF. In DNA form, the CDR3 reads TGTGCCAGCACTGGGCAGAAAAATTCACCCCTCCACTTT. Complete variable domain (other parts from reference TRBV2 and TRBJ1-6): EPEVTQTPSHQVTQMGQEVILRCVPISNHLYFYWYRQILGQKVEFLVSFYNNEISEKSEIFDDQFSVERPDGSNFTLKIRSTKLEDSAMYFCASTGQKNSPLHFGNGTRLTVT.

The CDR3 sequence: CASSPSRVTEAFF. CDR3 DNA: TGTGCCAGCAGCCCGTCCAGGGTAACTGAAGCTTTCTTT. The genes are TRBV6-5 and TRBJ1-1; weak D call: TRBD1 (5 bases). CDR1 and CDR2 from the germline V gene are MNHEY and SVGAGI. V lost 6 bases, J lost 5 bases, and 13 bases lay in between. This CDR3 spans 13 amino acids.

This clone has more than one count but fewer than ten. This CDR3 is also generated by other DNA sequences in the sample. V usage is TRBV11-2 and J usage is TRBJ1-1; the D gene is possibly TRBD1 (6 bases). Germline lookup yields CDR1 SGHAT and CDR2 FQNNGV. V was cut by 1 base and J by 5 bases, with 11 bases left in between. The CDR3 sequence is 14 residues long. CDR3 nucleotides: TGTGCCAGCAGCTTAGGCCAGGGGTCGACTGAAGCTTTCTTT. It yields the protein CASSLGQGSTEAFF.

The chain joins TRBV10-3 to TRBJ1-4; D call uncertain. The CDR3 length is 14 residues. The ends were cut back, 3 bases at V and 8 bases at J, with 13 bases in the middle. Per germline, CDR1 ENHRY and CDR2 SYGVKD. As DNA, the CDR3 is TGTGCCATCAGTGATGTGGGGAGCCGAGAAAAACTGTTTTTT. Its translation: CAISDVGSREKLFF.

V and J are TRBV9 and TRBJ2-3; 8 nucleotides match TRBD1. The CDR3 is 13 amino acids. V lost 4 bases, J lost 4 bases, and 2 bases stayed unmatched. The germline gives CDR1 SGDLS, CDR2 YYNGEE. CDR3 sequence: CASSLRGPDTQYF. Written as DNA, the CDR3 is TGTGCCAGCAGCCTCAGGGGGCCAGATACGCAGTATTTT.

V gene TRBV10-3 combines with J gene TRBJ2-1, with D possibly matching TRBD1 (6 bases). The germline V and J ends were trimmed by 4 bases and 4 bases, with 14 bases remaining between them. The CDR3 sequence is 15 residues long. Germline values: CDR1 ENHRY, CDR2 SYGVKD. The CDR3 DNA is TGTGCCATCAGTGTTCCAGGACAGCAGTACAATGAGCAGTTCTTC. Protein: CAISVPGQQYNEQFF.

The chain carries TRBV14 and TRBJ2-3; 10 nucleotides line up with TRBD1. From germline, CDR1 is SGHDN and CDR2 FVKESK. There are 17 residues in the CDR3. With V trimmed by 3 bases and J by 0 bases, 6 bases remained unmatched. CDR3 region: CASSHLRQGASTDTQYF. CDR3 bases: TGTGCCAGCAGCCACTTAAGACAGGGGGCAAGCACAGATACGCAGTATTTT.